This T cell receptor beta chain came from a study of blood T cell repertoires in COVID-19. For the study at large: Donors in the United States, Italy and Spain gave samples during acute or convalescent COVID-19. The analysed material was cDNA or gDNA that came from T cells, B-cell-depleted T cells, or PBMCs.

Deletions cut 5 bases from V and 4 bases from J, with 15 bases between. From germline, CDR1 is SGHAT and CDR2 FQNNGV. The CDR3 sequence is 16 residues long. Only in-frame clones appear in the TCRdb table, and some are missing; sequencing was by immunoSEQ multiplex PCR. Here the sample spans about 21,000 clones, approximately 91% being singletons. The V gene is TRBV11-2, the J gene TRBJ1-6; D remains unclear. Source material: peripheral blood. The source of this sequence is a human donor in a cohort sampled during active COVID-19. The CDR3 coding sequence is TGTGCCAGCAGCCCGAGATTTGGGCGTTATAATTCACCCCTCCACTTT. It encodes CASSPRFGRYNSPLHF.